The TCR beta chain under discussion was sequenced for a study of blood T cell repertoires in COVID-19. Background on the study: Acute and convalescent COVID-19 samples came from the United States, Italy and Spain. T cells, B-cell-depleted T cells, or PBMCs supplied cDNA or gDNA.

As originally analysed: Scientists estimated how many nucleated cells there were by amplifying reference gene primers. Method: immunoSEQ multiplex PCR; TCRdb's copy keeps in-frame clones and lacks some. V and J calls and clone size follow that table, whereas D and trimming were derived from the DNA. The table shows about 280,000 clones, with around 90% occurring only once. This CDR3 is 14 amino acids long. Germline V gene data show CDR1 as SGHNT and CDR2 as YENEEA. V was cut by 4 bases and J by 5 bases, with 11 bases left in between. The chain joins TRBV11-3 to TRBJ2-2; a possible D gene is TRBD2 (5 bases). The receptor was derived from a woman in her forties or fifties who had recovered from COVID-19. The source material was peripheral blood. The CDR3 nucleotides read TGTGCCAGCAGCTCCACTAGGGCAACCGGGGAGCTGTTTTTT. This encodes CASSSTRATGELFF. Variable domain in full (rest from reference TRBV11-3 and TRBJ2-2): EAGVVQSPRYKIIEKKQPVAFWCNPISGHNTLYWYLQNLGQGPELLIRYENEEAVDDSQLPKDRFSAERLKGVDSTLKIQPAELGDSAVYLCASSSTRATGELFFGEGSRLTVL.